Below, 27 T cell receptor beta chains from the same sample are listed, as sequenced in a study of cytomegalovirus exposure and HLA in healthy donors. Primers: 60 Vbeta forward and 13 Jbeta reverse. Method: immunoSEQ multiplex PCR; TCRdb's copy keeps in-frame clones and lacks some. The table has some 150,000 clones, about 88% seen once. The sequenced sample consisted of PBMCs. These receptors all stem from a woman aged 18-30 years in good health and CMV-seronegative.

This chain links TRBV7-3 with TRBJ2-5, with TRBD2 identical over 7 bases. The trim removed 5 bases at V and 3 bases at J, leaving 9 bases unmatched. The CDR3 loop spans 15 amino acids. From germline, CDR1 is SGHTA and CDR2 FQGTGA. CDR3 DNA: TGTGCCAGCAGCCAATCCGGGACTACAGAAGAGACCCAGTACTTC. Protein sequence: CASSQSGTTEETQYF.

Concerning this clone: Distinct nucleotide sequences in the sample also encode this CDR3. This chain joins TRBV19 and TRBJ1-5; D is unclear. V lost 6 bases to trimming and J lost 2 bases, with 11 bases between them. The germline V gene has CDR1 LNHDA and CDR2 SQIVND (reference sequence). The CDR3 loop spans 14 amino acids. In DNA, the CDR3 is TGTGCCAGTAGCAAGGGAGAGGGCAATCAGCCCCAGCATTTT. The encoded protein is CASSKGEGNQPQHF.

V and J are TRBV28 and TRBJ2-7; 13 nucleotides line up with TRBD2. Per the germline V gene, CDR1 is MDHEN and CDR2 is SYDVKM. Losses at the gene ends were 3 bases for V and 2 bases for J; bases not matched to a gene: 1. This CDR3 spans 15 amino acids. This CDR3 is CASSLTSGGTYEQYF. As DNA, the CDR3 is TGTGCCAGCAGTTTGACTAGCGGGGGGACCTACGAGCAGTACTTC.

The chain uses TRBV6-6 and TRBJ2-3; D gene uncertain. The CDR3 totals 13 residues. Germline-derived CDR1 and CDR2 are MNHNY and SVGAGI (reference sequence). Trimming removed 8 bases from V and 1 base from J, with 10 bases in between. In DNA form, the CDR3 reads TGTGCCAGCCTACTTATAGGCACAGATACGCAGTATTTT. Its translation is CASLLIGTDTQYF.

The CDR3 loop reads CASTRTGGFGYTF. CDR3 sequence (DNA): TGTGCCAGCACCCGGACAGGGGGCTTTGGCTACACCTTC. This sequence joins TRBV7-8 and TRBJ1-2, with 11 bases that match TRBD1. CDR1 and CDR2 (germline): SGHVS, FQNEAQ. V gave up 7 bases and J gave up 7 bases; unmatched junction bases: 5. The CDR3 is 13 amino acids.

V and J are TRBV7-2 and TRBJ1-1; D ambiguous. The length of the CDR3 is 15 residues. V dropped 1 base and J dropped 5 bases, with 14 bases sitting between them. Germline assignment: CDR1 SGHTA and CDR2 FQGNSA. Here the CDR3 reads CASSLGPSSGTEAFF. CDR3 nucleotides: TGTGCCAGCAGCTTAGGACCCTCCAGCGGGACTGAAGCTTTCTTT.

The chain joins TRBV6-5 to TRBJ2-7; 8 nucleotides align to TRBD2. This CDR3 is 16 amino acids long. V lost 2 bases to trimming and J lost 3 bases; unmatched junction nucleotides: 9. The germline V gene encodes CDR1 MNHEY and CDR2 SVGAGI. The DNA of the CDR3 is TGTGCCAGCAGTTACCGGGGTAGCGGGACTCTCTACGAGCAGTACTTC. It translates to CASSYRGSGTLYEQYF.

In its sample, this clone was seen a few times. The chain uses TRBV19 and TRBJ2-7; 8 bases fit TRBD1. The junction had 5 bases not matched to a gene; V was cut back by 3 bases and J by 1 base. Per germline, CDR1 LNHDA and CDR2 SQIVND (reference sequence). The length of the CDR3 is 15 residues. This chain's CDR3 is CASSMPGQASYEQYF. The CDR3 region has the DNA TGTGCCAGTAGTATGCCGGGACAGGCTTCCTACGAGCAGTACTTC.

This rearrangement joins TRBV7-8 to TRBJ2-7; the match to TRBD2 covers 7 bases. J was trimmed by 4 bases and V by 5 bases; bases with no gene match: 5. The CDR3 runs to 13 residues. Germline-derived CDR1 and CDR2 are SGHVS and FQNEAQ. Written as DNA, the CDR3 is TGTGCCAGCAGCCGCCCCGGGGGGTACGAGCAGTACTTC. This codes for CASSRPGGYEQYF.

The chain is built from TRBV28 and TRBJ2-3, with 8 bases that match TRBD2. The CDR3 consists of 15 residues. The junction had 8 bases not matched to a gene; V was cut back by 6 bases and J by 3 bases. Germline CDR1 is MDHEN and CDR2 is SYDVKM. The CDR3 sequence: CASSGGGYGTDTQYF. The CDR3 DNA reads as TGTGCCAGCAGCGGGGGGGGATATGGGACAGATACGCAGTATTTT.

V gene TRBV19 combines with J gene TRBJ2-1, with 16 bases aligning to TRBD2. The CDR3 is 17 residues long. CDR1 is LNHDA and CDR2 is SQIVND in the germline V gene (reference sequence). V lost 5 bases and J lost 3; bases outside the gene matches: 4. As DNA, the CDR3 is TGTGCCAGTAGTCCGGGACTAGCGGGGGGGCTCTACAATGAGCAGTTCTTC. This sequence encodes CASSPGLAGGLYNEQFF.

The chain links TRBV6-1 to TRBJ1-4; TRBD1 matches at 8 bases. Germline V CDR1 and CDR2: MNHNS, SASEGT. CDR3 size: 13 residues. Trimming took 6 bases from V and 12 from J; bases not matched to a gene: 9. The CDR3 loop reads CASRSTGDKELFF. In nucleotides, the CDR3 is TGTGCCAGCAGATCGACAGGGGATAAGGAACTGTTTTTT.

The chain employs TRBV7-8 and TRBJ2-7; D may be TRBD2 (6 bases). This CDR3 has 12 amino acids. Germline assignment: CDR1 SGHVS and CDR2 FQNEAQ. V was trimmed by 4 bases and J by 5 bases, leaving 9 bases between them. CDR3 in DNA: TGTGCCAGCAGCTCAGGAGGGGACGAGCAGTACTTC. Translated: CASSSGGDEQYF.

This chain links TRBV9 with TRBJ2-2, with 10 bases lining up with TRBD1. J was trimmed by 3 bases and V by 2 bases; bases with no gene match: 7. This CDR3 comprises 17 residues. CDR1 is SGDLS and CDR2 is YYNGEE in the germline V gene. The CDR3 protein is CASSVSRDRGDTGELFF. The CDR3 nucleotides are TGTGCCAGCAGCGTCAGCCGGGACAGGGGTGACACCGGGGAGCTGTTTTTT.

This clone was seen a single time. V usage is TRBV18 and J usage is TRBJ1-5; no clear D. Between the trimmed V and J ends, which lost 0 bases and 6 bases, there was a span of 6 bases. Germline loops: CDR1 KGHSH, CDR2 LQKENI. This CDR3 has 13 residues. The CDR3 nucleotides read TGTGCCAGCTCACCACCCGGTGGTCAGCCCCAGCATTTT. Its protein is CASSPPGGQPQHF.

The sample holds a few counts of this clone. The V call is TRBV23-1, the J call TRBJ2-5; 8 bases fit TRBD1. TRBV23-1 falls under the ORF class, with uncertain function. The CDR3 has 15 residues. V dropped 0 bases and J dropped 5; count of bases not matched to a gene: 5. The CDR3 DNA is TGCGCCAGCAGTCAATCGAACAGGGGGTTGGAGACCCAGTACTTC. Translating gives CASSQSNRGLETQYF.

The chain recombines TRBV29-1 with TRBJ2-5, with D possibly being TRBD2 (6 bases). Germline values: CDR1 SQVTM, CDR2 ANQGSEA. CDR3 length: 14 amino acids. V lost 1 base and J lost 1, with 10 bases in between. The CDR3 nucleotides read TGCAGCGTTGAAGGGGTCGGGGGCCAAGAGACCCAGTACTTC. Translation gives CSVEGVGGQETQYF.

The DNA of the CDR3 is TGTGCCTGGAGTCGGGGTGAGGCGACCCAGTACTTC. This sequence encodes CAWSRGEATQYF. The chain joins TRBV30 to TRBJ2-5, with D possibly matching TRBD2 (5 bases). This CDR3 region has 12 residues. CDR1 is GTSNPN, CDR2 SVGIG, per germline (reference sequence). The V end lost 2 bases, the J end lost 7 bases, and 11 bases lay between the germline ends.

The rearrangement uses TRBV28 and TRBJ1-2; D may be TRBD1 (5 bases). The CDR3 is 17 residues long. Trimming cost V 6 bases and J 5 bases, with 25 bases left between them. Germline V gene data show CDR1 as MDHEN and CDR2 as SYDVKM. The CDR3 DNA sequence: TGTGCCAGCAGCCCCCTGGGGGGAGCACTTACAGGATATGGCTACACCTTC. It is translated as CASSPLGGALTGYGYTF.

The CDR3 bases are TGTGCCAGCAGTTCGGGACAGGGACACACAGATACGCAGTATTTT. This gives the protein CASSSGQGHTDTQYF. The chain is built from TRBV28 and TRBJ2-3; 9 bases line up with TRBD1. Looked up from germline, CDR1 is MDHEN and CDR2 is SYDVKM. J gave up 2 bases and V 4 bases, and 4 bases lay outside the gene matches. CDR3 length: 15 residues.

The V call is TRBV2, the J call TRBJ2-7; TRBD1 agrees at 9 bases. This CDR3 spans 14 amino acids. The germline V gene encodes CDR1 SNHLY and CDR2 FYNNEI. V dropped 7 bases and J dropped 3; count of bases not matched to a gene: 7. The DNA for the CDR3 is TGTGCCAGCAACCCCGGGACAGGGTTCTACGAGCAGTACTTC. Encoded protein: CASNPGTGFYEQYF.

This chain's CDR3 is CASSPRGVGEQYF. The CDR3 DNA reads TGTGCCAGCTCACCCAGGGGGGTGGGCGAGCAGTACTTC. The V gene is TRBV18, the J gene TRBJ2-7; perhaps TRBD1 as D (7 bases). Germline CDR1 reads KGHSH; CDR2 reads LQKENI. CDR3 size: 13 residues. V was shortened by 3 bases and J by 6 bases, with 12 bases between the two germline ends.

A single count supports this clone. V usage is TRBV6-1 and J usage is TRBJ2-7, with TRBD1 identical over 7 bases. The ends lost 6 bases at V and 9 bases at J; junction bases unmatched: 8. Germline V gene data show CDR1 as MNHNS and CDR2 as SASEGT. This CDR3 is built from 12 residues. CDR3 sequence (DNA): TGTGCCAGCAGCTCACAGGGGTCCGGGCAGTACTTC. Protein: CASSSQGSGQYF.

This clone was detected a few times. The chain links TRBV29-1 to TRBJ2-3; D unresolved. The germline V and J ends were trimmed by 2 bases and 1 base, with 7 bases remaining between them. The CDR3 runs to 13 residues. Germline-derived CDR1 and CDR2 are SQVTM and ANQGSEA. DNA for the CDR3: TGCAGCGTTGAAAACCGAGGCACAGATACGCAGTATTTT. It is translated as CSVENRGTDTQYF.

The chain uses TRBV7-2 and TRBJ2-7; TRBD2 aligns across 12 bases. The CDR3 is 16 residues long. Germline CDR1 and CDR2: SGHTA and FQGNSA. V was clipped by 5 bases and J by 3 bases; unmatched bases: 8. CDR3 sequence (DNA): TGTGCCAGCAGCCGCGCCCCTAGCGGGGGGGGCTACGAGCAGTACTTC. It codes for CASSRAPSGGGYEQYF.

The CDR3 bases are TGCGCCAGCAGCTTCCGAGGGATGCCTGAAGCTTTCTTT. It codes for CASSFRGMPEAFF. The J gene is TRBJ1-1, the V gene TRBV5-1; D is unclear. The V gene lost 2 bases and the J gene lost 6 bases, with 11 bases spanning the gap. The CDR3 runs 13 residues. The germline V gene encodes CDR1 SGHRS and CDR2 YFSETQ.

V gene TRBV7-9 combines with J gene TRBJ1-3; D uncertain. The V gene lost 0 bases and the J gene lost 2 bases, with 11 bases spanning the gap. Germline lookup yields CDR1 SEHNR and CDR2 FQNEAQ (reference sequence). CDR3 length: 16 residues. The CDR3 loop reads CASSLAGDLAGNTIYF. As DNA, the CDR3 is TGTGCCAGCAGCTTAGCGGGCGATCTGGCTGGAAACACCATATATTTT.